These 22 T cell receptor beta chains were all obtained from the same sample, sequenced in a study of shared clonotypes between healthy human individuals. Here immunoSEQ multiplex PCR was the method, and the copy in TCRdb shows in-frame clones only, minus some. This table holds about 2,200,000 clones, 93% found once. Naive CD8 cells comprised CD45RO-negative, CCR7-positively selected cells, excluding terminally differentiated effector memory CD45RA+ cells. Sequences were obtained from naive CD8+ T cells from PBMCs. All receptors come from a man younger than 35 in good health. Some clones in this sample may be carry-over from other donors' samples.

This clone was seen more than once but under ten times. The chain couples TRBV4-2 to TRBJ1-4, with D hard to call. Looked up from germline, CDR1 is LGHNA and CDR2 is YNFKEQ. V was clipped by 1 base and J by 7 bases, with 4 bases between them. The length of the CDR3 is 12 residues. The CDR3 protein is CASSQGSEKLFF. CDR3 DNA: TGTGCCAGCAGCCAAGGTAGTGAAAAACTGTTTTTT.

Note on this clone: This same CDR3 is encoded by further DNA sequences in the sample. This chain uses TRBV7-9 with TRBJ2-7; D remains unclear. This CDR3 is built from 12 residues. Germline CDR1 is SEHNR and CDR2 is FQNEAQ (reference sequence). The V end was cut by 6 bases, the J end by 6 bases, with 12 bases between. The CDR3 loop is CASSSPGFEQYF. In DNA, the CDR3 is TGTGCCAGCAGTTCTCCCGGTTTCGAGCAGTACTTC.

About this clone: The sample contains more than one DNA sequence encoding this CDR3. The chain links TRBV6-6 to TRBJ1-1; D uncertain. V lost 0 bases to trimming and J lost 4 bases, with 9 bases between them. This CDR3 has 14 residues. Germline lookup yields CDR1 MNHNY and CDR2 SVGAGI (reference sequence). CDR3 protein: CASSYSEGSTEAFF. CDR3 in DNA: TGTGCCAGCAGTTACTCTGAGGGTAGCACTGAAGCTTTCTTT.

The V gene is TRBV6-5, the J gene TRBJ2-2; TRBD2 is a possible D gene (6 bases). The V and J ends lost 6 bases and 2 bases respectively, with 13 bases between them. The CDR3 length is 15 residues. Germline CDR1 and CDR2: MNHEY and SVGAGI. CDR3 loop: CASRLTRANTGELFF. As DNA, the CDR3 is TGTGCCAGCAGGTTGACTAGAGCTAACACCGGGGAGCTGTTTTTT.

This chain joins TRBV19 and TRBJ1-1, with unresolved D. The ends were cut back, 6 bases at V and 3 bases at J, with 14 bases in the middle. CDR1 is LNHDA, CDR2 SQIVND, per germline (reference sequence). This CDR3 comprises 14 residues. CDR3 DNA sequence: TGTGCCAGTAGCACCATGGCGGGATACACTGAAGCTTTCTTT. Encoded protein: CASSTMAGYTEAFF.

V usage is TRBV4-2 and J usage is TRBJ2-1; possibly TRBD2 for D (5 bases). This CDR3 comprises 16 residues. The V gene lost 0 bases and the J gene lost 2 bases, with 11 bases spanning the gap. In germline, CDR1 is LGHNA, CDR2 YNFKEQ. CDR3 amino acids: CASSQDIARAYNEQFF. As DNA, the CDR3 is TGTGCCAGCAGCCAAGATATAGCGAGGGCCTACAATGAGCAGTTCTTC.

This rearrangement joins TRBV11-2 to TRBJ1-5, with unresolved D. V was trimmed by 0 bases and J by 6 bases, leaving 6 bases between them. Germline V gives CDR1 SGHAT, CDR2 FQNNGV. The CDR3 extends over 13 amino acids. CDR3: CASSLEEVQPQHF. For the CDR3, the DNA is TGTGCCAGCAGCTTAGAGGAGGTTCAGCCCCAGCATTTT.

This chain joins TRBV9 and TRBJ2-2, with a tentative D call TRBD2 (6 bases). This CDR3 has 17 amino acids. Germline-derived CDR1 and CDR2 are SGDLS and YYNGEE. V shed 4 bases and J shed 1 base, with 17 bases lying between them. DNA for the CDR3: TGTGCCAGCAGCATTCGGGTCCGGGGGAAGAACACCGGGGAGCTGTTTTTT. Amino acid sequence: CASSIRVRGKNTGELFF.

V usage is TRBV5-5 and J usage is TRBJ2-1, with 14 positions matching TRBD2. The CDR3 extends over 18 amino acids. CDR1 SGHKS and CDR2 YYEKEE come from the germline V gene (reference sequence). The junction had 13 bases not matched to a gene; V was cut back by 1 base and J by 10 bases. CDR3 loop: CASSLWFRGTSGSKEQFF. In nucleotides, the CDR3 is TGTGCCAGCAGCTTGTGGTTTAGGGGGACTAGCGGGAGTAAGGAGCAGTTCTTC.

The rearrangement joins TRBV28 to TRBJ2-7; 10 bases fit TRBD1. The germline V gene has CDR1 MDHEN and CDR2 SYDVKM. J gave up 0 bases and V 3 bases, and 5 bases lay outside the gene matches. The CDR3 is 16 amino acids. DNA of the CDR3: TGTGCCAGCAGTTTTGGCGGACAGGGGGTCTCCTACGAGCAGTACTTC. It translates to CASSFGGQGVSYEQYF.

The chain employs TRBV28 and TRBJ2-7; maybe TRBD2 (5 bases). The ends were cut back, 4 bases at V and 7 bases at J, with 8 bases in the middle. The germline gives CDR1 MDHEN, CDR2 SYDVKM. The length of the CDR3 is 11 residues. The CDR3 DNA follows: TGTGCCAGCAGTTGGAGCGGAGAGCAGTACTTC. Protein sequence: CASSWSGEQYF.

The rearrangement uses TRBV6-1 and TRBJ2-7; the match to TRBD2 covers 10 bases. This CDR3 is built from 16 residues. After removal of 3 bases from V and 0 bases from J, the junction contained 5 bases not matched to a gene. The germline gives CDR1 MNHNS, CDR2 SASEGT. CDR3 sequence reads: CASSETSGRLSYEQYF. In DNA form, the CDR3 reads TGTGCCAGCAGTGAGACTAGCGGGCGCCTCTCCTACGAGCAGTACTTC.

The chain uses TRBV28 and TRBJ1-2, with D uncertain. The CDR3 runs 15 residues. Trimming left V 4 bases short and J 0 bases short, with 12 bases between. Germline V gene sequence: CDR1 MDHEN, CDR2 SYDVKM. Here the CDR3 reads CASSWEAGANYGYTF. CDR3 bases: TGTGCCAGCAGTTGGGAGGCAGGAGCTAACTATGGCTACACCTTC.

Notes on this clone: Additional DNA sequences in this sample encode the identical CDR3. The genes are TRBV6-1 and TRBJ1-5; TRBD1 is a possible D gene (5 bases). In germline, CDR1 is MNHNS, CDR2 SASEGT. The CDR3 runs to 15 residues. V was cut by 2 bases and J by 2 bases, with 10 bases left in between. The CDR3, as DNA: TGTGCCAGCAGTGAACGGGGCGCTCGCAATCAGCCCCAGCATTTT. This translates into CASSERGARNQPQHF.

There are a few counts of this clone. V usage is TRBV6-5 and J usage is TRBJ2-2; D tentatively reads TRBD1 or TRBD2 (5 bases each). Looked up from germline, CDR1 is MNHEY and CDR2 is SVGAGI. V was trimmed by 0 bases and J by 4 bases, leaving 9 bases between them. This CDR3 has 15 residues. The CDR3 sequence: CASSYSRGPTGELFF. CDR3 coding DNA: TGTGCCAGCAGTTACTCGAGGGGCCCCACCGGGGAGCTGTTTTTT.

The table lists this clone with a count of one. The chain carries TRBV5-1 and TRBJ2-1; D is possibly TRBD1 or TRBD2 (5 bases each). Germline V CDR1 and CDR2: SGHRS, YFSETQ. V was cut by 2 bases and J by 8 bases, with 17 bases left in between. This CDR3 is 15 amino acids long. In nucleotides, the CDR3 is TGCGCCAGCAGCTTTAAGGGGAGAGGGATGGATGAGCAGTTCTTC. It encodes CASSFKGRGMDEQFF.

This chain joins TRBV7-8 and TRBJ2-7; 9 nucleotides line up with TRBD1. The CDR3 loop spans 15 amino acids. The V gene's germline CDR1 is SGHVS and CDR2 FQNEAQ. Unmatched junction bases numbered 10, after V lost 5 bases and J lost 5 bases. CDR3 in DNA: TGTGCCAGCAGCCCCCATAGTCGGGACAGGGACGAGCAGTACTTC. Its protein product is CASSPHSRDRDEQYF.

The chain combines TRBV7-7 with TRBJ2-5; TRBD2 aligns across 9 bases. Trimming removed 5 bases from V and 5 bases from J; junction bases left unmatched: 9. The CDR3 has 15 residues. Germline loops: CDR1 SSHAT, CDR2 FNYEAQ (reference sequence). The CDR3 loop reads CASSKNLAGPETQYF. DNA of the CDR3: TGTGCCAGCAGCAAAAACCTAGCGGGACCTGAGACCCAGTACTTC.

The chain has TRBV27 and TRBJ2-5, with 8 bases aligning to TRBD1. The length of the CDR3 is 15 residues. Germline V gene data show CDR1 as MNHEY and CDR2 as SMNVEV (reference sequence). Trimming cost V 6 bases and J 5 bases; bases outside gene matches: 11. The CDR3 region has the DNA TGTGCCAGCAGCGTGGGGGGACAGGTGTACGAGACCCAGTACTTC. Protein sequence: CASSVGGQVYETQYF.

V gene TRBV11-2 combines with J gene TRBJ2-7; D unclear. CDR1 SGHAT and CDR2 FQNNGV come from the germline V gene. CDR3 length: 14 residues. Trimming took off 1 base at V and 2 bases at J, with 9 bases between the two ends. CDR3 amino acids: CASSLVGVTYEQYF. The CDR3, as DNA: TGTGCCAGCAGCTTAGTTGGGGTCACCTACGAGCAGTACTTC. Full variable domain (rest looked up from reference TRBV11-2 and TRBJ2-7): EAGVAQSPRYKIIEKRQSVAFWCNPISGHATLYWYQQILGQGPKLLIQFQNNGVVDDSQLPKDRFSAERLKGVDSTLKIQPAKLEDSAVYLCASSLVGVTYEQYFGPGTRLTVT.

A few counts support this clone. This specimen includes other DNA sequences encoding the same CDR3. The chain employs TRBV28 and TRBJ1-5; D call uncertain. V was shortened by 6 bases and J by 4 bases, with 10 bases between the two germline ends. The CDR3 is made up of 13 amino acids. Germline assignment: CDR1 MDHEN and CDR2 SYDVKM. The CDR3 DNA sequence: TGTGCCAGCAGCCCAGGACTTAATCAGCCCCAGCATTTT. Its protein is CASSPGLNQPQHF.

The gene calls are TRBV5-6 and TRBJ1-5; D is unresolved. Per the germline V gene, CDR1 is SGHDT and CDR2 is YYEEEE. The CDR3 is 13 amino acids. Trimming stripped 1 base from V and 5 bases from J, with 7 bases between. This CDR3 reads CASSLRDYQPQHF. CDR3 DNA sequence: TGTGCCAGCAGCTTGCGTGACTATCAGCCCCAGCATTTT.